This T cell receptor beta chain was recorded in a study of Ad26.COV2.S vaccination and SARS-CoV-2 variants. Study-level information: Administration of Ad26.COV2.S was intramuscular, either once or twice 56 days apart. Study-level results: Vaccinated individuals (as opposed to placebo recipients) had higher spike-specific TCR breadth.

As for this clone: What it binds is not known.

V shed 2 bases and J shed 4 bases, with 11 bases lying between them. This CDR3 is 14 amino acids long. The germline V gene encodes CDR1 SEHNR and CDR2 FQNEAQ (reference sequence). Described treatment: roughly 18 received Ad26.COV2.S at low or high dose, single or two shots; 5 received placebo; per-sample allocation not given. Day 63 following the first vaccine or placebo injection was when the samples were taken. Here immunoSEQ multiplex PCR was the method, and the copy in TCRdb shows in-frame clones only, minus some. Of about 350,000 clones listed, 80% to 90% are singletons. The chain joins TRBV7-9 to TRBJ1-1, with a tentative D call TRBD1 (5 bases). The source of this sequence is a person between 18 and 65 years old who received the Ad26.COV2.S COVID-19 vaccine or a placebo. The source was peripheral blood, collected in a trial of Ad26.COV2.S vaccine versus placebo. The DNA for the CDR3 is TGTGCCAGCAGCTTAACGACAGCTAGCACTGAAGCTTTCTTT. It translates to CASSLTTASTEAFF.